This T cell receptor beta chain was sequenced for a study of blood T cells in healthy people across ages. Overall study: Every two T cells gave about one barcoded beta molecule via template switching.

Then a second PCR, running about 6 to 11 cycles, was carried out with a sample-barcoded 5' primer and a J-beta primer mix. Every sample returned 2.5 million or more CDR3-containing paired-end reads. TCRdb analysed the 5' RACE reads with MiXCR anew, one entry per CDR3 protein. This table holds 650,000 to 800,000 distinct CDR3 sequences, under 65% found once. The CDR3 contains 15 residues. In germline, CDR1 is SGHTA, CDR2 FQGTGA. V dropped 8 bases and J dropped 2; count of bases not matched to a gene: 8. The sample taken for sequencing was blood. The chain couples TRBV7-3 to TRBJ2-2; 7 nucleotides match TRBD1. The receptor's source is a woman of 80 years or more in good health. CDR3 residues: CASGTARFNTGELFF. The CDR3 DNA is TGTGCCAGCGGGACAGCAAGATTTAACACCGGGGAGCTGTTTTTT.